This TCR beta chain came from a study of STAT5B mutations in CD4+ large granular lymphocyte leukemia. Sequencing was at survey level. Assay: immunoSEQ multiplex PCR; the TCRdb copy retains only in-frame clones and omits some. The table shows fewer than 40,000 clones, with 76% occurring only once. The CDR3 consists of 13 residues. Germline-derived CDR1 and CDR2 are SNHLY and FYNNEI. V gave up 10 bases and J gave up 4 bases; unmatched junction bases: 7. With regard to this clone: Antigen specificity is unknown.

Study-wide findings and caveats: Without putative leukemic clones, patient CD4-sorted repertoires remained more clonal than healthy CD4+ repertoires.

Sequencing was done on a sample of CD4+ T cells from blood buffy coats. The chain recombines TRBV2 with TRBJ1-1; 9 bases agree with TRBD1. The clonotype comes from a human donor in good health. This CDR3 reads CANTGGLGTEAFF. The CDR3 DNA reads as TGTGCCAATACAGGGGGCTTGGGCACTGAAGCTTTCTTT.